These 22 T cell receptor beta chains came from one sample sequenced in a study of T-cell reconstitution after alpha-beta-depleted transplantation in children (dated by TCRdb to 2016 to 2018). Library preparation was by PCR. TCRdb lists the instrument as Illumina HiSeq 2500. TCR library preparation used molecular barcoding, with unique molecular identifiers applied to normalize quantification of the TCRbeta repertoire. TCRdb reworked the public reads: Q25 trimming with fastp, MiXCR clone assembly, productive beta chains retained. Identical CDR3 proteins give one entry, which carries the most common genes and DNA. The sample table contains approximately 420,000 distinct CDR3 sequences; only one count was recorded for approximately 11% of them. Roughly 5.1% of the sample goes to the ten largest clones. Here the sequenced sample was PBMCs from the stem cell graft donor, taken from the stem cell graft. The receptors here all came from a human donor who donated a stem cell graft to a child with acute myeloid leukemia.

This clonotype occurred many times. The chain is built from TRBV20-1 and TRBJ2-2; 9 bases are a match to TRBD1. V lost 1 base, J lost 6 bases, and 9 bases stayed unmatched. Germline CDR1 is DFQATT and CDR2 is SNEGSKA (reference sequence). CDR3 length equals 16 residues. DNA of the CDR3: TGCAGTGCTAGAGGCCCCTACAGGGGGCGGGCCGGGGAGCTGTTTTTT. Translation gives CSARGPYRGRAGELFF.

The table lists this clonotype with many counts. The genes are TRBV6-5 and TRBJ2-7; TRBD2 is a possible D gene (6 bases). V was cut by 7 bases and J by 1 base, with 14 bases left in between. Germline CDR1 is MNHEY and CDR2 is SVGAGI. The CDR3 sequence is 14 residues long. The CDR3 DNA reads TGTGCCAGCACCCTTACTCGGGGGTCCTACGAGCAGTACTTC. This gives the protein CASTLTRGSYEQYF.

The chain couples TRBV6-6 to TRBJ1-6, with a possible D match to TRBD1 (6 bases). The CDR3 loop spans 13 amino acids. V was cut by 5 bases and J by 6 bases, with 8 bases left in between. Germline CDR1 MNHNY, CDR2 SVGAGI (reference sequence). The DNA of the CDR3 is TGTGCCAGCAGTACAGGGCTTAATTCACCCCTCCACTTT. This gives the protein CASSTGLNSPLHF.

This clonotype was picked up a small number of times. The rearrangement joins TRBV6-2 or TRBV6-3 to TRBJ2-1, with 11 bases that match TRBD2. This CDR3 has 15 amino acids. The V segment lost 6 bases and the J segment 7 bases; nucleotides outside the gene matches: 8. In germline, CDR1 is MNHEY, CDR2 SVGEGT. Written as DNA, the CDR3 is TGTGCCAGCAGCTCCACTAGCGGGAGCGAAAATGAGCAGTTCTTC. It is translated as CASSSTSGSENEQFF.

This clonotype was picked up a small number of times. The chain carries TRBV20-1 and TRBJ1-1; D is ambiguous. The germline CDR1 and CDR2 sequences are DFQATT and SNEGSKA (reference sequence). V gave up 1 base and J gave up 0 bases, with 12 bases separating them. The CDR3 spans 15 residues. The CDR3 reads CSARGGDTMNTEAFF. As DNA, the CDR3 is TGCAGTGCTAGAGGAGGCGACACAATGAACACTGAAGCTTTCTTT.

This clonotype showed up just a few times. The rearrangement uses TRBV2 and TRBJ2-5; no reliable D call. Germline CDR1 SNHLY, CDR2 FYNNEI. The CDR3 runs 12 residues. Trimming took 5 bases from V and 2 from J, leaving 6 bases between them. The CDR3 DNA is TGTGCCAGCAGTATTTCTCAAGAGACCCAGTACTTC. Translation: CASSISQETQYF.

The table lists this clonotype with a count of one. The chain joins TRBV3-1 to TRBJ2-7, with 9 nucleotides matching TRBD2. The CDR3 spans 16 residues. Per germline, CDR1 LGHDT and CDR2 YNNKEL (reference sequence). Trimming removed 10 bases from V and 2 bases from J; junction bases left unmatched: 15. Written as DNA, the CDR3 is TGTGCCACCTGCCAATGGGACGCGGGAGGGCCCTACGAGCAGTACTTC. This translates into CATCQWDAGGPYEQYF.

This clonotype was found a few times. The rearrangement uses TRBV5-1 and TRBJ2-1; D is possibly TRBD2 (6 bases). Looked up from germline, CDR1 is SGHRS and CDR2 is YFSETQ. This CDR3 has 14 residues. V lost 4 bases and J 4 bases, leaving 12 bases between the germline ends. The CDR3 is CASSEGLGYNEQFF. The DNA for the CDR3 is TGCGCCAGCAGCGAGGGACTGGGGTACAATGAGCAGTTCTTC. The whole variable domain, remainder taken from reference TRBV5-1 and TRBJ2-1, is KAGVTQTPRYLIKTRGQQVTLSCSPISGHRSVSWYQQTPGQGLQFLFEYFSETQRNKGNFPGRFSGRQFSNSRSEMNVSTLELGDSALYLCASSEGLGYNEQFFGPGTRLTVL.

In this sample, this clonotype turned up many times. V is TRBV6-1 and J is TRBJ2-1; TRBD2 might be the D (5 bases). Trimming left V 5 bases short and J 7 bases short, with 15 bases between. Germline V lookup: CDR1 MNHNS, CDR2 SASEGT. The CDR3 contains 14 residues. The CDR3 nucleotides read TGTGCCAGCAGTCGTCCGGGATTGGTTAATGAGCAGTTCTTC. It yields the protein CASSRPGLVNEQFF.

A few counts support this clonotype. The chain has TRBV20-1 and TRBJ2-5; 11 bases line up with TRBD2. The V gene end was trimmed by 1 base and the J gene end by 2 bases; junction bases not matched to a gene: 6. CDR1 is DFQATT and CDR2 is SNEGSKA in the germline V gene (reference sequence). This CDR3 contains 16 residues. This CDR3 is CSARGRGLAVQETQYF. CDR3 DNA: TGCAGTGCTAGAGGCCGGGGACTAGCGGTGCAAGAGACCCAGTACTTC.

This clonotype has a handful of counts. The junction and the germline gene differ at one end; a read error may be behind it. The chain employs TRBV5-6 and TRBJ1-1; no reliable D call. The CDR3 sequence is 15 residues long. Germline assignment: CDR1 SGHDT and CDR2 YYEEEE. This CDR3 is CASSLGLRMNTEAFF. CDR3 DNA sequence: TGTGCCAGCAGCTTAGGGCTTCGGATGAACACTGAAGCTTTCTTC.

The chain joins TRBV12-3 or TRBV12-4 to TRBJ2-2; D call uncertain. The CDR3 totals 13 residues. V was clipped by 6 bases and J by 1 base, with 6 bases between them. CDR3 protein: CASRVLNTGELFF. Written as DNA, the CDR3 is TGTGCCAGCAGGGTTTTGAACACCGGGGAGCTGTTTTTT.

This clonotype has at least ten counts. The chain has TRBV7-9 and TRBJ2-5; either TRBD1 or TRBD2 may fit D (7 bases each). Looked up from germline, CDR1 is SEHNR and CDR2 is FQNEAQ (reference sequence). This CDR3 contains 14 residues. Trimming removed 5 bases from V and 3 bases from J, with 13 bases in between. CDR3 loop: CASSPPGGEETQYF. In DNA form, the CDR3 reads TGTGCCAGCAGCCCACCAGGGGGGGAAGAGACCCAGTACTTC.

This clonotype was observed a few times. The gene calls are TRBV6-1 and TRBJ2-5; perhaps D is TRBD1 or TRBD2 (5 bases each). Per germline, CDR1 MNHNS and CDR2 SASEGT. Trimming pared 6 bases from V and 4 bases from J, leaving 18 bases between. There are 15 residues in the CDR3. CDR3 coding DNA: TGTGCCAGCAGCCGATTCCGGGACGGACGAGAGACCCAGTACTTC. Its translation: CASSRFRDGRETQYF.

This clonotype was counted a few times. The CDR3 here is CASSANPYEQYF. The CDR3 DNA is TGTGCCAGCAGCGCCAATCCGTACGAGCAGTACTTC. The V call is TRBV7-9, the J call TRBJ2-7; no clear D gene. Germline CDR1 and CDR2: SEHNR and FQNEAQ (reference sequence). The V end lost 5 bases, the J end lost 4 bases, and 9 bases lay between the germline ends. This CDR3 spans 12 amino acids.

The rearrangement uses TRBV6-1 and TRBJ2-5, with D maybe TRBD1 (5 bases). Germline V gene sequence: CDR1 MNHNS, CDR2 SASEGT. The CDR3 consists of 15 residues. V was trimmed by 6 bases and J by 5 bases, leaving 19 bases between them. CDR3 region: CASRPITGIGETQYF. The CDR3 DNA reads TGTGCCAGCAGACCGATCACAGGAATCGGGGAGACCCAGTACTTC.

This clonotype was recorded a few times. The rearrangement joins TRBV7-2 to TRBJ2-1; D gene uncertain. The V end lost 8 bases, the J end lost 10 bases, and 15 bases lay between the germline ends. The CDR3 runs 12 residues. Germline values: CDR1 SGHTA, CDR2 FQGNSA. Here the CDR3 reads CASAKDMGEQFF. The CDR3 DNA reads TGTGCCAGCGCGAAGGATATGGGCGAGCAGTTCTTC.

This clonotype was detected many times. At one of its ends the junction is not consistent with the germline gene, which may arise from a read error. The chain recombines TRBV7-8 with TRBJ2-2; no firm D call. CDR1 SGHVS and CDR2 FQNEAQ come from the germline V gene. The CDR3 totals 13 residues. The CDR3 sequence is CASSLGNSGELFF. The CDR3 DNA follows: TGTGCCAGCAGCTTAGGGAACAGCGGGGAGCTGTTTTTT. Variable domain in full (rest from reference TRBV7-8 and TRBJ2-2): GAGVSQSPRYKVAKRGQDVALRCDPISGHVSLFWYQQALGQGPEFLTYFQNEAQLDKSGLPSDRFFAERPEGSVSTLKIQRTQQEDSAVYLCASSLGNSGELFFGEGSRLTVL.

This chain joins TRBV20-1 and TRBJ2-1, with TRBD2 matching over 12 bases. The V gene's germline CDR1 is DFQATT and CDR2 SNEGSKA (reference sequence). The CDR3 contains 16 residues. V was pared by 6 bases and J by 3 bases, with 9 bases of the junction left unmatched. The CDR3 region has the DNA TGCAGTGCCAACGGACTAGCGGGGAACTTCTACAATGAGCAGTTCTTC. Translation: CSANGLAGNFYNEQFF.

This rearrangement joins TRBV29-1 to TRBJ2-1; D is unresolved. Germline loops: CDR1 SQVTM, CDR2 ANQGSEA. V was pared by 3 bases and J by 7 bases, with 7 bases between. The length of the CDR3 is 11 residues. In DNA, the CDR3 is TGCAGCGTTGAGAATGGTAATGAGCAGTTCTTC. It encodes CSVENGNEQFF.

This clonotype was seen a few times. The chain is built from TRBV15 and TRBJ2-1, with D unresolved. Germline lookup yields CDR1 LNHNV and CDR2 YYDKDF (reference sequence). The CDR3 sequence is 11 residues long. V was pared by 8 bases and J by 10 bases, with 12 bases between. CDR3 coding DNA: TGTGCCACCTCGATTGGCACCGAGCAGTTCTTC. It yields the protein CATSIGTEQFF.

This clonotype was counted at least ten times. This rearrangement joins TRBV5-1 to TRBJ2-3, with 11 bases aligning to TRBD2. The CDR3 runs to 15 residues. V was clipped by 1 base and J by 6 bases; unmatched bases: 4. Germline values: CDR1 SGHRS, CDR2 YFSETQ. The CDR3 here is CASSLTSGGLDTQYF. The DNA for the CDR3 is TGCGCCAGCAGCTTGACTAGCGGGGGTTTGGATACGCAGTATTTT.